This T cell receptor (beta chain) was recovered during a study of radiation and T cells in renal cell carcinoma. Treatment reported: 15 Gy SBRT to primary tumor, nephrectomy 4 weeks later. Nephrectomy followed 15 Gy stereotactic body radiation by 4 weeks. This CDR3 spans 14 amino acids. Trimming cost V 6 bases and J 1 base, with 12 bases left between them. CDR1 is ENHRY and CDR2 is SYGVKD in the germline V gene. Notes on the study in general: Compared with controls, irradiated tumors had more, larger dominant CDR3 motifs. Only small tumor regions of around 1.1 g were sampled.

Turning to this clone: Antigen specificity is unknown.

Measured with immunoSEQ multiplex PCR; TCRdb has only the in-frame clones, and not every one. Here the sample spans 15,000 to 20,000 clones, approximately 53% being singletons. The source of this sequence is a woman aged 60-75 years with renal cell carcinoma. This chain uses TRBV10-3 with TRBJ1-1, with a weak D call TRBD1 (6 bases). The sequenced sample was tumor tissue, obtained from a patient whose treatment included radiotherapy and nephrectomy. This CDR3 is CAIRDSGPNTEAFF. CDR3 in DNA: TGTGCCATCAGGGACAGTGGGCCGAACACTGAAGCTTTCTTT.